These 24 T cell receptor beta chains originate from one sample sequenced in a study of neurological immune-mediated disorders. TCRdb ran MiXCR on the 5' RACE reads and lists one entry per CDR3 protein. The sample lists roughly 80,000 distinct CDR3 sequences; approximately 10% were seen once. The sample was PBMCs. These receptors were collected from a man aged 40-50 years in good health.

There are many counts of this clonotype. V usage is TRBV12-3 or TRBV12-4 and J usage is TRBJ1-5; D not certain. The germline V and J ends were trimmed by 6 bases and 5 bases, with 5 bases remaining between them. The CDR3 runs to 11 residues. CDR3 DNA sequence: TGTGCCAGCAGGGTCGATCAGCCCCAGCATTTT. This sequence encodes CASRVDQPQHF.

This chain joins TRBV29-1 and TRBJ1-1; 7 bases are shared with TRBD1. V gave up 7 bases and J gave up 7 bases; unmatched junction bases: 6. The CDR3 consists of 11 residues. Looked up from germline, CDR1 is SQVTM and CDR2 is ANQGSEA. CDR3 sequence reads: CSARQGGEAFF. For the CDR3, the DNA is TGCAGCGCCCGCCAGGGGGGTGAAGCTTTCTTT.

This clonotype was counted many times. This CDR3 reads CASSLRKGANYGYTF. The CDR3 region has the DNA TGTGCCAGCAGTTTACGAAAGGGGGCTAACTATGGCTACACCTTC. This chain links TRBV12-3 or TRBV12-4 with TRBJ1-2, with D tentatively TRBD1 (6 bases). The CDR3 sequence is 15 residues long. The V end was cut by 2 bases, the J end by 0 bases, with 10 bases between.

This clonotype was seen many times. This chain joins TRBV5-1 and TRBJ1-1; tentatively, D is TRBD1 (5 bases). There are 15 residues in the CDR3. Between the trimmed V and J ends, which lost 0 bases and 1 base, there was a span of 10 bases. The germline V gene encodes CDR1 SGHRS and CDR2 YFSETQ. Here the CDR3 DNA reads TGCGCCAGCAGCTTGGGAGGGACGGAGAACACTGAAGCTTTCTTT. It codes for CASSLGGTENTEAFF.

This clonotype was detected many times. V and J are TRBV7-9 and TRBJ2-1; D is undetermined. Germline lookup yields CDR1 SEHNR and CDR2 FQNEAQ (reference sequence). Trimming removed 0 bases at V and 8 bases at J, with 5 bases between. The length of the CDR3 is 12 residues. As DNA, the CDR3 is TGTGCCAGCAGCTTAGCCCGTGATGAGCAGTTCTTC. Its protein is CASSLARDEQFF. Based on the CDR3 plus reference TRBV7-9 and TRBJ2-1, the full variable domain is DTGVSQNPRHKITKRGQNVTFRCDPISEHNRLYWYRQTLGQGPEFLTYFQNEAQLEKSRLLSDRFSAERPKGSFSTLEIQRTEQGDSAMYLCASSLARDEQFFGPGTRLTVL.

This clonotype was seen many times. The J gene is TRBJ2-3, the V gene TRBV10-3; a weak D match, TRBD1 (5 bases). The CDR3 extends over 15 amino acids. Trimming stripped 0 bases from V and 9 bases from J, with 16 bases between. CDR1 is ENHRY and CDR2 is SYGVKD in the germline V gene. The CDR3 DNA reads TGTGCCATCAGTGAGTCAGGGCAGGGCCAGGCGACGCAGTATTTT. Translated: CAISESGQGQATQYF.

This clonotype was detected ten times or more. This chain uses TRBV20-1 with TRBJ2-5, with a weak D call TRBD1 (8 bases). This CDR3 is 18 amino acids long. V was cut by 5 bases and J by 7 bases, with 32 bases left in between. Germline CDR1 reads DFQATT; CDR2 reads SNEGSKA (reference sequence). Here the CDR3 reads CSAPLIVPTGGGRGTQYF. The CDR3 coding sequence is TGCAGTGCTCCACTAATCGTCCCTACAGGGGGGGGGAGGGGGACCCAGTACTTC.

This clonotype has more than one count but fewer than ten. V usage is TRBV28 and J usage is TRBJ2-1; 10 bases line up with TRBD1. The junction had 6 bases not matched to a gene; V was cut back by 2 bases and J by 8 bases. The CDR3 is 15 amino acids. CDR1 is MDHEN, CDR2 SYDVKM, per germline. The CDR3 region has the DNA TGTGCCAGCAGTTTAAGGGACAGGGGCTCGGATGAGCAGTTCTTC. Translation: CASSLRDRGSDEQFF.

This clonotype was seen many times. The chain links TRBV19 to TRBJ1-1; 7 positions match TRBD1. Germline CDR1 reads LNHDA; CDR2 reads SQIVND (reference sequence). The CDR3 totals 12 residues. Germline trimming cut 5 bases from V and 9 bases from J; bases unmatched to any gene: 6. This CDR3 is CASSSRDSKAFF. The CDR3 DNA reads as TGTGCCAGTAGTTCGCGGGACAGTAAAGCTTTCTTT.

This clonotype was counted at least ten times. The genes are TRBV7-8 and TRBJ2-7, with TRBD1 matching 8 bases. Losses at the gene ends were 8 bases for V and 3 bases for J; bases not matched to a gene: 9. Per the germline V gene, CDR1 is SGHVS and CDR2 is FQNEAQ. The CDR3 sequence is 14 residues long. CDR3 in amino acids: CASENPDRDYEQYF. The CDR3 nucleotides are TGTGCCAGCGAGAATCCGGACAGGGACTACGAGCAGTACTTC. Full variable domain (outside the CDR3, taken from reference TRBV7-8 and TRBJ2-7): GAGVSQSPRYKVAKRGQDVALRCDPISGHVSLFWYQQALGQGPEFLTYFQNEAQLDKSGLPSDRFFAERPEGSVSTLKIQRTQQEDSAVYLCASENPDRDYEQYFGPGTRLTVT.

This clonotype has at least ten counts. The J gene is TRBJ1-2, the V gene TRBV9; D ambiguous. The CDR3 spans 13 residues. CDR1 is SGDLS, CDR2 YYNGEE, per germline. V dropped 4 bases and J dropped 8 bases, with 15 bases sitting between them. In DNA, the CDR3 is TGTGCCAGCAGCTCGCCGGGAGCCTACGGCTACACCTTC. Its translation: CASSSPGAYGYTF.

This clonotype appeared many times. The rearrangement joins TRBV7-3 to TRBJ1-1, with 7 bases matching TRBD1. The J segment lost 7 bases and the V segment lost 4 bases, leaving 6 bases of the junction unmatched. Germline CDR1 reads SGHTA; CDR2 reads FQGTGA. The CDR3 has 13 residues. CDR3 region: CASSSYQGGEAFF. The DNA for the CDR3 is TGTGCCAGCAGCTCCTACCAGGGGGGTGAAGCTTTCTTT.

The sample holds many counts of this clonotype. The CDR3 spells CSASRLAGGGTGELFF. CDR3 nucleotide sequence: TGCAGTGCTAGTAGGCTAGCGGGAGGGGGGACCGGGGAGCTGTTTTTT. The rearrangement links TRBV20-1 to TRBJ2-2; the match to TRBD2 covers 12 bases. From germline, CDR1 is DFQATT and CDR2 SNEGSKA (reference sequence). The CDR3 length is 16 residues. V was pared by 3 bases and J by 5 bases, with 7 bases of the junction left unmatched.

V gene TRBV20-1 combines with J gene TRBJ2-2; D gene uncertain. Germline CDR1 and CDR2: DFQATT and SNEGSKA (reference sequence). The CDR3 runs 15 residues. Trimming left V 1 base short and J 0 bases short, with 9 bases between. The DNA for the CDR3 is TGCAGTGCTAGAGGAGCAGGCGCGAACACCGGGGAGCTGTTTTTT. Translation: CSARGAGANTGELFF.

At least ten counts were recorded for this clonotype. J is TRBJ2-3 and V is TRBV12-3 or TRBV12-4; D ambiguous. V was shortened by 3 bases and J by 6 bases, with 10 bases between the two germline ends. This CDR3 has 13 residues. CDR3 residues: CASSFDQWDTQYF. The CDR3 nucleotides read TGTGCCAGCAGTTTTGACCAGTGGGATACGCAGTATTTT.

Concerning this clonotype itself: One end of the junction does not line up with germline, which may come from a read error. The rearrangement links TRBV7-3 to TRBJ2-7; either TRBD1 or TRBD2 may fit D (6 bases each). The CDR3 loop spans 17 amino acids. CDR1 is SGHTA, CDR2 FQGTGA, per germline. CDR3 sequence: CARKTGQGDCIPYDQYF. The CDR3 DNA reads TGTGCCAGAAAAACGGGACAAGGGGACTGTATTCCCTACGACCAGTACTTC.

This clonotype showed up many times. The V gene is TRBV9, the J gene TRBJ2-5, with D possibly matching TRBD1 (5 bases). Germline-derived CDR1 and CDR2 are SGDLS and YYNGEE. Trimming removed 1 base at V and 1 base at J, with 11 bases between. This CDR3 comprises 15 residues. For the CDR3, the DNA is TGTGCCAGCAGCGTACAGGGAAGCCCCCAAGAGACCCAGTACTTC. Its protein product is CASSVQGSPQETQYF.

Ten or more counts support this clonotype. The CDR3 loop reads CAISDRGNEQFF. DNA of the CDR3: TGTGCCATCAGTGACAGGGGTAATGAGCAGTTCTTC. The rearrangement links TRBV10-3 to TRBJ2-1; possibly TRBD1 for D (6 bases). CDR1 is ENHRY, CDR2 SYGVKD, per germline. The CDR3 has 12 amino acids. The V gene lost 3 bases and the J gene lost 7 bases, with 7 bases spanning the gap.

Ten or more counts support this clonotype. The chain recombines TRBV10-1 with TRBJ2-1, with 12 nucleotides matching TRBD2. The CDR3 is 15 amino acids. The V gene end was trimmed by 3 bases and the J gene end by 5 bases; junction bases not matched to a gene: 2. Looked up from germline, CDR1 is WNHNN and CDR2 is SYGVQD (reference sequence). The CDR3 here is CASSDASGGDNEQFF. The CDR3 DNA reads TGCGCCAGCAGTGATGCTAGCGGGGGGGACAATGAGCAGTTCTTC.

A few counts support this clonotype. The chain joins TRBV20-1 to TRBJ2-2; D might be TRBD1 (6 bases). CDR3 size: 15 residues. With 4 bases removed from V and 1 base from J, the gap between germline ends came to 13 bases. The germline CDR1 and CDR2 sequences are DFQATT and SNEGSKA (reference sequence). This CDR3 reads CSATKQGGNTGELFF. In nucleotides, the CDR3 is TGCAGTGCTACCAAACAGGGCGGGAACACCGGGGAGCTGTTTTTT.

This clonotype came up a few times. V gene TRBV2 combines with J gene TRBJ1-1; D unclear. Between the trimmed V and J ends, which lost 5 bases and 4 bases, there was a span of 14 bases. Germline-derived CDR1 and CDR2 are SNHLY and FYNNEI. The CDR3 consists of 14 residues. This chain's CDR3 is CASSRREGGTEAFF. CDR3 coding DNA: TGTGCCAGCAGTCGAAGGGAGGGTGGCACTGAAGCTTTCTTT.

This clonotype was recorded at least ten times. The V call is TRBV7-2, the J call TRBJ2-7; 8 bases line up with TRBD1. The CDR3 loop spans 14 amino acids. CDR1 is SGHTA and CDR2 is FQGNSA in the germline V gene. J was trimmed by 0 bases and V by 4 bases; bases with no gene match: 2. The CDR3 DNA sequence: TGTGCCAGCAGCTGGGGACAGGTCTCCTACGAGCAGTACTTC. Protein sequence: CASSWGQVSYEQYF.

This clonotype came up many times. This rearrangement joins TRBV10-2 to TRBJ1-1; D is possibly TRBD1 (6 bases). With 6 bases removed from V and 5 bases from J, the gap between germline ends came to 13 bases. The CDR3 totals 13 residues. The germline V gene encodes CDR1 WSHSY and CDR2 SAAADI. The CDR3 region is CASRRDRMTEAFF. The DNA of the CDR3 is TGCGCCAGCAGACGTGACAGGATGACTGAAGCTTTCTTT.

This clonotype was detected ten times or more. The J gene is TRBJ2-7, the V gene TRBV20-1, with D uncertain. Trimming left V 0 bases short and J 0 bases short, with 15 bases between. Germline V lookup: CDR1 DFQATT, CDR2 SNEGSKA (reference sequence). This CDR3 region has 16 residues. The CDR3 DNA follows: TGCAGTGCTAGAGATCTCGGCGGAGCCGCCTCCTACGAGCAGTACTTC. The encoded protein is CSARDLGGAASYEQYF.